One TCR beta chain is described in this entry. Both 60 Vbeta primers and 13 Jbeta primers went into the PCR. Repertoires were generated with immunoSEQ multiplex PCR, while TCRdb's copy carries only in-frame clones and drops some. The sample holds around 130,000 clones, about 78% seen once. The ends were cut back, 5 bases at V and 4 bases at J, with 8 bases in the middle. The V gene's germline CDR1 is LNHDA and CDR2 SQIVND (reference sequence). This CDR3 is built from 12 residues. This specimen comes from a study of cytomegalovirus exposure and HLA in healthy donors. The sequenced sample was PBMCs. This chain links TRBV19 with TRBJ2-5; the D gene is possibly TRBD1 (5 bases). The receptor was derived from a middle-aged man in good health and CMV-seronegative. The CDR3 DNA reads as TGTGCCAGTAGTGACAGAATAGAGACCCAGTACTTC. This sequence encodes CASSDRIETQYF.